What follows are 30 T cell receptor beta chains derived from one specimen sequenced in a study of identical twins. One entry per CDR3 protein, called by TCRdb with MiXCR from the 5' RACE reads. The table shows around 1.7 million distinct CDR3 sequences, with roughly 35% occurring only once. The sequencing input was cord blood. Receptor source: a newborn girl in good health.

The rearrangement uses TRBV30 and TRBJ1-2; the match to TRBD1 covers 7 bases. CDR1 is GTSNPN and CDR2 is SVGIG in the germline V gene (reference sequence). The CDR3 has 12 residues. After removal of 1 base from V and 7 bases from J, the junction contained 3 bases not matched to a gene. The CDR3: CAWSGQGFGYTF. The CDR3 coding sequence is TGTGCCTGGAGTGGACAGGGTTTTGGCTACACCTTC.

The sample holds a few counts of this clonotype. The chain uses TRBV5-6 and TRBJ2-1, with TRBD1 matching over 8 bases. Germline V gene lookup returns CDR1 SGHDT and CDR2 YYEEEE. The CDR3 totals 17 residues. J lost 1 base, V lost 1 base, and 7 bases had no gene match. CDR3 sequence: CASSLLLTGDSYNEQFF. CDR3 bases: TGTGCCAGCAGCTTGCTCCTGACAGGGGATTCCTACAATGAGCAGTTCTTC.

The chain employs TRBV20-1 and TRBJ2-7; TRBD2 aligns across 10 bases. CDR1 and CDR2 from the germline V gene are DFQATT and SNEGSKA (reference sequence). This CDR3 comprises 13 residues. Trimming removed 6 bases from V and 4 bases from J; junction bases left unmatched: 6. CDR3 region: CSARLAGQYEQYF. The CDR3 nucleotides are TGCAGTGCGAGACTAGCGGGCCAGTACGAGCAGTACTTC.

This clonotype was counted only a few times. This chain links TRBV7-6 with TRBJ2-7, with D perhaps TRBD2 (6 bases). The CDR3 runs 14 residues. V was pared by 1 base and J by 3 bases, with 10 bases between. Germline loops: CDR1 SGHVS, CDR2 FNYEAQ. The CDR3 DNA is TGTGCCAGCAGCTTAGGCGGGACTCGCTACGAGCAGTACTTC. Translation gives CASSLGGTRYEQYF.

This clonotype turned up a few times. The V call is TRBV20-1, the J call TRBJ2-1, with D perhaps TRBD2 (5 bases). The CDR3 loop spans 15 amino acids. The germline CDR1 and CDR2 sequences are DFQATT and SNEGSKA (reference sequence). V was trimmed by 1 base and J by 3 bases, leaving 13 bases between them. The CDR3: CSARVPNGNYNEQFF. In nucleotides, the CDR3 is TGCAGTGCTAGAGTCCCTAACGGGAACTACAATGAGCAGTTCTTC.

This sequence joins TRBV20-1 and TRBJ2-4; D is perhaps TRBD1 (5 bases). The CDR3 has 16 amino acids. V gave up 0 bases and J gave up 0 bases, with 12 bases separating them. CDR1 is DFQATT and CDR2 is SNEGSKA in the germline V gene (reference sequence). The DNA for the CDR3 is TGCAGTGCTAGAGACACAGGTCCCCTAGCCAAAAACATTCAGTACTTC. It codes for CSARDTGPLAKNIQYF.

The DNA of the CDR3 is TGCAGTGCACCTAGCACAGGGTCAACTAATGAAAAACTGTTTTTT. This encodes CSAPSTGSTNEKLFF. The chain recombines TRBV20-1 with TRBJ1-4; possibly TRBD1 for D (6 bases). The V and J ends lost 6 bases and 0 bases respectively, with 14 bases between them. Germline V gives CDR1 DFQATT, CDR2 SNEGSKA (reference sequence). The length of the CDR3 is 15 residues.

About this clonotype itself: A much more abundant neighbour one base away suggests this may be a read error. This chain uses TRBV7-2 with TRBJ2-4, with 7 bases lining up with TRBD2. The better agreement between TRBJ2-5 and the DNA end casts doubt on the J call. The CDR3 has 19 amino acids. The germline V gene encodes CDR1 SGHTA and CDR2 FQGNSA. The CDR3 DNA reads TGTGCCAGCAGCTTAAGGGAGGAGTTTACTAGCGCCTTTCAAGAGACCCAGTACTTC. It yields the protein CASSLREEFTSAFQETQYF.

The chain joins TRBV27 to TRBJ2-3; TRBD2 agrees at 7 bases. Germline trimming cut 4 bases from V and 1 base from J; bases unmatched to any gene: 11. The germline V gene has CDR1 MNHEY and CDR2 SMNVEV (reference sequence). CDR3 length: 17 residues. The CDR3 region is CASSSRRRERGTDTQYF. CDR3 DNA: TGTGCCAGCAGTTCCAGGCGGCGGGAGAGGGGCACAGATACGCAGTATTTT.

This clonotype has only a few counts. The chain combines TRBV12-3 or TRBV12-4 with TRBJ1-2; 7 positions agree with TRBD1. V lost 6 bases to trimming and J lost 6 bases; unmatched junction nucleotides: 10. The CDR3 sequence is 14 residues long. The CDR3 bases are TGTGCCAGCAGGTCAGGGGGGGTAGTCGATGGCTACACCTTC. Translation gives CASRSGGVVDGYTF.

The CDR3 is CASSQFENTGELFF. The CDR3, as DNA: TGTGCCAGCAGCCAATTCGAGAACACCGGGGAGCTGTTTTTT. The V gene is TRBV14, the J gene TRBJ2-2; D remains ambiguous. The V end lost 2 bases, the J end lost 1 base, and 5 bases lay between the germline ends. The V gene's germline CDR1 is SGHDN and CDR2 FVKESK. CDR3 length equals 14 residues. Complete variable domain (other parts from reference TRBV14 and TRBJ2-2): EAGVTQFPSHSVIEKGQTVTLRCDPISGHDNLYWYRRVMGKEIKFLLHFVKESKQDESGMPNNRFLAERTGGTYSTLKVQPAELEDSGVYFCASSQFENTGELFFGEGSRLTVL.

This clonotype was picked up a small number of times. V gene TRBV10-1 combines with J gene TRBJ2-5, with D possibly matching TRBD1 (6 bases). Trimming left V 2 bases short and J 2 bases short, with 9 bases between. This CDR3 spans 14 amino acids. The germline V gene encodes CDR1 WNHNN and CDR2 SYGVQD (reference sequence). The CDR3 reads CASSEHRAQETQYF. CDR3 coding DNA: TGCGCCAGCAGTGAGCACAGGGCTCAAGAGACCCAGTACTTC.

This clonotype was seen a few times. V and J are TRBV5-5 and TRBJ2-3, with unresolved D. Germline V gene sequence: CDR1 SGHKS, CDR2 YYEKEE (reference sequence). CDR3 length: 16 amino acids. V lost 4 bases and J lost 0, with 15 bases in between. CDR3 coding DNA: TGTGCCAGCAGCCTCCGTCGTCGAGAGAGCACAGATACGCAGTATTTT. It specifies CASSLRRRESTDTQYF.

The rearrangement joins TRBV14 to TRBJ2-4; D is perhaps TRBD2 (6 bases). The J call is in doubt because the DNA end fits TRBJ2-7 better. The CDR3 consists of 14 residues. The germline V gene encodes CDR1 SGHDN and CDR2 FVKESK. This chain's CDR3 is CASSQGRDRYEQYF. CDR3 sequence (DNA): TGTGCCAGCAGCCAAGGGCGGGATCGGTACGAGCAGTACTTC.

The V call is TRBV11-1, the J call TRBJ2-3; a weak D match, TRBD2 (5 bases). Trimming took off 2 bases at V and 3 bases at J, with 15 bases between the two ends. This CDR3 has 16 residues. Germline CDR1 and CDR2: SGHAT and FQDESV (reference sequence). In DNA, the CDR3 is TGTGCCAGCAGCTTATTGGGAGAGGTCCCAACAGATACGCAGTATTTT. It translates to CASSLLGEVPTDTQYF.

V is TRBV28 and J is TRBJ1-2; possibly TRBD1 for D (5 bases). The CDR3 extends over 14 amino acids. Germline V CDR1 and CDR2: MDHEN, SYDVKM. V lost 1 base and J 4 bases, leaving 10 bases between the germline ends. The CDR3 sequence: CASSLSGGFYGYTF. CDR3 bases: TGTGCCAGCAGTTTATCCGGGGGGTTCTATGGCTACACCTTC.

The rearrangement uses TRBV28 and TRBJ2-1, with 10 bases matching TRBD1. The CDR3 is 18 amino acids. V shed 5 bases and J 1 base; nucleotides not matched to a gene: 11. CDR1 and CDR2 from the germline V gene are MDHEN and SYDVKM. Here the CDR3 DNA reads TGTGCCAGCAGTCCGCATCCGGGACAGGGGCCTTCCTACAATGAGCAGTTCTTC. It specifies CASSPHPGQGPSYNEQFF.

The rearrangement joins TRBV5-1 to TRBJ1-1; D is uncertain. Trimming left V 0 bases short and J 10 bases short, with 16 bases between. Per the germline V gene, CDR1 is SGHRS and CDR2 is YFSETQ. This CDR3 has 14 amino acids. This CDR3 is CASSLAKENVGAFF. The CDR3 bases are TGCGCCAGCAGCTTGGCTAAGGAGAACGTGGGAGCTTTCTTT.

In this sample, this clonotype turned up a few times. The chain's CDR3 is CASSKESICEPGLANNEQFF. The CDR3 nucleotides read TGTGCCAGCAGCAAAGAGTCTATTTGTGAGCCGGGACTAGCCAACAATGAGCAGTTCTTC. The chain uses TRBV21-1 and TRBJ2-1; the table's D call TRBD2 went unverified against the DNA. TRBV21-1 represents a pseudogene. CDR3 length: 20 amino acids.

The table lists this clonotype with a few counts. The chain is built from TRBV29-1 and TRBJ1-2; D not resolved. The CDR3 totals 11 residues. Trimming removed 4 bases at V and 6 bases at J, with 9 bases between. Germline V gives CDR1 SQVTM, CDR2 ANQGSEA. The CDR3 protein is CSVVAADGYTF. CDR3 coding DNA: TGCAGCGTTGTGGCAGCAGATGGCTACACCTTC.

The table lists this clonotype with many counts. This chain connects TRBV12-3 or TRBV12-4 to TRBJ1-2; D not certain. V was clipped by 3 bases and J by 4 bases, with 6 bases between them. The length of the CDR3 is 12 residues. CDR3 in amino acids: CASSFSGYGYTF. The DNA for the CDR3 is TGTGCCAGCAGTTTCTCGGGCTATGGCTACACCTTC.

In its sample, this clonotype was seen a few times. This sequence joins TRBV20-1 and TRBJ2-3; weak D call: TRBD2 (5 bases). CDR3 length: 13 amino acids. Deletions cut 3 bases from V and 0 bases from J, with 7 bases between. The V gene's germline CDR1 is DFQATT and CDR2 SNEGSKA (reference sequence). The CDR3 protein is CSARRASTDTQYF. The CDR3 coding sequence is TGCAGTGCTAGGCGGGCAAGCACAGATACGCAGTATTTT.

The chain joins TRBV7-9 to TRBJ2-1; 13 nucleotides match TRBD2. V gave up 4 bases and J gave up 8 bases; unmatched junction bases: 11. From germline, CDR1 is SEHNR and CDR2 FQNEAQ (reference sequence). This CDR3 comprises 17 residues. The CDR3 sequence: CASSSNPGLAGLDEQFF. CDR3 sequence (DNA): TGTGCCAGCAGCTCGAATCCGGGACTAGCGGGGTTGGATGAGCAGTTCTTC.

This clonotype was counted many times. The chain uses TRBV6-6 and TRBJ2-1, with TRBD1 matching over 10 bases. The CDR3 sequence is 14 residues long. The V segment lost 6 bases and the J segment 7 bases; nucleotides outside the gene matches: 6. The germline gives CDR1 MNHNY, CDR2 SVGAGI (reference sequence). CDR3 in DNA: TGTGCCAGCAGCGACAGGGGGCTAGGGAATGAGCAGTTCTTC. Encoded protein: CASSDRGLGNEQFF.

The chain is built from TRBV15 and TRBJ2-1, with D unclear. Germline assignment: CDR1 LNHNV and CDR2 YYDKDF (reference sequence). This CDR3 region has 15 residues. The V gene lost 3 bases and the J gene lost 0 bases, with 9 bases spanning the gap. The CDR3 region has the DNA TGTGCCACCAGCAGGACCCCAAGCTCCTACAATGAGCAGTTCTTC. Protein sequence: CATSRTPSSYNEQFF.

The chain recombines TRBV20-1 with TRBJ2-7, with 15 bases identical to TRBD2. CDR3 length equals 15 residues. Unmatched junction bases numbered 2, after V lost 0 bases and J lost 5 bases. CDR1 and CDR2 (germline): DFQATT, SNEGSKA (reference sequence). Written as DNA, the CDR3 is TGCAGTGCTAGAGATAGGACTAGCGGGAGGGACGAGCAGTACTTC. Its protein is CSARDRTSGRDEQYF.

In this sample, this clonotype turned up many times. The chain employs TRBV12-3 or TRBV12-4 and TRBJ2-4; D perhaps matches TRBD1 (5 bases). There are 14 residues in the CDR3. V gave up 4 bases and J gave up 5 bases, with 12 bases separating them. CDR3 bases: TGTGCCAGCAGTTCCCGCAGGGTCGAAAACATTCAGTACTTC. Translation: CASSSRRVENIQYF.

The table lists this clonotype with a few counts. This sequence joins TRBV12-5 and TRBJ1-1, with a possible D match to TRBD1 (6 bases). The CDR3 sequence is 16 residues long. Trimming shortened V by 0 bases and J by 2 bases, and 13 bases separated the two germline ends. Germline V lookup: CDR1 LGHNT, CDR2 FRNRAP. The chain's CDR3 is CASGLVLGRGNTEAFF. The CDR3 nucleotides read TGTGCTAGTGGTTTGGTACTTGGCAGGGGAAACACTGAAGCTTTCTTT.

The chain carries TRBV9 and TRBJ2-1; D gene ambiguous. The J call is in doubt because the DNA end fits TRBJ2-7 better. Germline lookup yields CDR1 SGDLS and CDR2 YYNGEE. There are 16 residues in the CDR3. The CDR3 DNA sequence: TGTGCCAGCAGCGTAGAGTCTGTCGGCCGCTACAATGAGCAGTACTTC. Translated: CASSVESVGRYNEQYF.

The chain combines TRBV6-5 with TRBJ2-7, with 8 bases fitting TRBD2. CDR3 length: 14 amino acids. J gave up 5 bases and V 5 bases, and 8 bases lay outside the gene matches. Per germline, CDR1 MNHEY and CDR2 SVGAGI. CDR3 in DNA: TGTGCCAGCAGTCAGGCCGGGACTAGAAACGAGCAGTACTTC. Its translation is CASSQAGTRNEQYF.